The sequence of this T cell receptor (beta chain) was determined in a study of OX40 agonist ivuxolimab in advanced cancers. Profiling relied on immunoSEQ multiplex PCR, and the TCRdb table lists in-frame clones only, not all of them. The sample has some 19,000 clones; about 80% are singletons. Germline loops: CDR1 MGHRA, CDR2 YSYEKL. This CDR3 is 17 amino acids long. Patients were ruled out by autoimmune disease history or systemic immunosuppression. The source is an adult with an advanced solid tumor such as melanoma, head and neck, liver or kidney cancer. The input for sequencing was CD4+ or CD8+ T cells sorted from blood, taken in a trial of the OX40 agonist ivuxolimab. The chain uses TRBV4-1 and TRBJ2-5; tentative D call: TRBD2 (5 bases). Gene TRBJ2-7 matches the end of the DNA better, so the J call may be wrong. CDR3 DNA: TGCGCCAGCAGCCAGCTCGACCTCGGACTGCCGAGGTACGAGCAGTACTTC. It encodes CASSQLDLGLPRYEQYF.